This T cell receptor beta chain emerged from a study of blood T cells in healthy people across ages. Study results and limitations: Nothing was known about donor CMV status, and this possibly confounded expanded clonotype changes. Per million T cells, the diversity of TCR beta decreased roughly linearly as age advanced.

The V gene's germline CDR1 is ENHRY and CDR2 SYGVKD. Deletions cut 5 bases from V and 6 bases from J, with 25 bases between. This CDR3 is built from 17 residues. Each sample provided at least 5 micrograms of extracted total RNA. Alongside a J-beta primer mix, a sample-barcoded 5' primer served in a second PCR lasting roughly 6 to 12 cycles. TCRdb analysed the 5' RACE reads with MiXCR anew, one entry per CDR3 protein. The table records roughly 1.6 million distinct CDR3 sequences, around 36% of them present only once. With regard to this clonotype: Its target is unknown.

The origin of this receptor is a young woman in good health. The chain joins TRBV10-3 to TRBJ1-2; tentatively, D is TRBD1 (5 bases). The sequenced sample consisted of blood. CDR3 sequence (DNA): TGTGCCATCAGTCCTAATATTCAGGGATCCGGGGTTCATGGCTACACCTTC. It codes for CAISPNIQGSGVHGYTF.